This T cell receptor (beta chain) was identified in a study of shared clonotypes between healthy human individuals. With 4 bases removed from V and 4 bases from J, the gap between germline ends came to 20 bases. From germline, CDR1 is SGDLS and CDR2 YYNGEE. This CDR3 is built from 16 residues. TCRdb's table, derived via immunoSEQ multiplex PCR, lists solely in-frame clones and lacks some. The sample holds 2 million to 3 million clones, over 85% seen once. The sample comprised naive CD4+ T cells from PBMCs. Specified subset: CD45RA+ positively selected. The clonotype originates from a man younger than 35 in good health. Some clones in this sample may be carry-over from other donors' samples. J is TRBJ1-1 and V is TRBV9; TRBD1 is a possible D gene (6 bases). The CDR3: CASSPNTGTVTTEAFF. The CDR3 coding sequence is TGTGCCAGCAGCCCAAACACAGGGACGGTGACCACTGAAGCTTTCTTT.